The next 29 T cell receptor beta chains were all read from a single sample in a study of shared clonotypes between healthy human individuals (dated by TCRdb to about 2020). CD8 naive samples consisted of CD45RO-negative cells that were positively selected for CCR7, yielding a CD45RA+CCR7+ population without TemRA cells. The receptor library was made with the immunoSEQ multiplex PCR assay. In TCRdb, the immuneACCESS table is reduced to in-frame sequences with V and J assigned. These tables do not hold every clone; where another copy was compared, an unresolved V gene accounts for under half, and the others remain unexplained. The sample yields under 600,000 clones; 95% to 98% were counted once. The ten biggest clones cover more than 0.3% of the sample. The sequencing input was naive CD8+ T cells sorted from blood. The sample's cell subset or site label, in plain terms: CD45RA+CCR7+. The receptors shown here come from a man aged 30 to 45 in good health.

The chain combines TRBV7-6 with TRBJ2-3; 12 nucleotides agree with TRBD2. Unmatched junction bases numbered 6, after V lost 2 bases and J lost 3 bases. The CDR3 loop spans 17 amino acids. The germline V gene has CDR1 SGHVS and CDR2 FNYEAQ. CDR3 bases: TGTGCCAGCAGCTTACCGGTAACTAGCGGGAGGACAGATACGCAGTATTTT. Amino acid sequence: CASSLPVTSGRTDTQYF.

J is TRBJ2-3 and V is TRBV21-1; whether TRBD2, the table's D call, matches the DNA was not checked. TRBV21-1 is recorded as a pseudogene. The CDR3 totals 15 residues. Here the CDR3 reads CASSKPGFLTDTQYF. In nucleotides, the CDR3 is TGTGCCAGCAGCAAGCCGGGGTTTCTTACAGATACGCAGTATTTT.

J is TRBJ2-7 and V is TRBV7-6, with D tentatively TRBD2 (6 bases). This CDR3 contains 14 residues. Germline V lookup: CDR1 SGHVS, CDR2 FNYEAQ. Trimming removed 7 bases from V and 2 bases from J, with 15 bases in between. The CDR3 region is CASTLGGETYEQYF. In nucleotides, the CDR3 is TGTGCCAGCACCCTTGGCGGGGAGACCTACGAGCAGTACTTC.

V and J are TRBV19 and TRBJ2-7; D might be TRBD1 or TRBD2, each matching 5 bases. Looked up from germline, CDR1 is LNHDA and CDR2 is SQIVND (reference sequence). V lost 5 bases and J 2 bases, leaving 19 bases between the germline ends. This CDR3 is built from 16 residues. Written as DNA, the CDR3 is TGTGCCAGTAGTCCCGAGGGGCTAGCACGAACCTACGAGCAGTACTTC. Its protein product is CASSPEGLARTYEQYF.

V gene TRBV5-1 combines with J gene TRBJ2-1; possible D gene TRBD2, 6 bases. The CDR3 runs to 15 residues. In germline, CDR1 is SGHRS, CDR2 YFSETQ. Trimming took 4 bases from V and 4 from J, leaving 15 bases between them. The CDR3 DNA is TGCGCCAGCAGCCTAGCCGGGACTCTATACAATGAGCAGTTCTTC. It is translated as CASSLAGTLYNEQFF.

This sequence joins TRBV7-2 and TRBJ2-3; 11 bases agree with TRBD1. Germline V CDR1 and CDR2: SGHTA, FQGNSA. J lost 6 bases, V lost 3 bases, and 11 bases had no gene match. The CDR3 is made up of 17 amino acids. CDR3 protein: CASSFSTGTGGGDTQYF. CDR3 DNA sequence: TGTGCCAGCAGCTTTTCAACCGGGACAGGGGGTGGGGATACGCAGTATTTT. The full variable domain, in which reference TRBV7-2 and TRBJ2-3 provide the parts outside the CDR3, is GAGVSQSPSNKVTEKGKDVELRCDPISGHTALYWYRQSLGQGLEFLIYFQGNSAPDKSGLPSDRFSAERTGGSVSTLTIQRTQQEDSAVYLCASSFSTGTGGGDTQYFGPGTRLTVL.

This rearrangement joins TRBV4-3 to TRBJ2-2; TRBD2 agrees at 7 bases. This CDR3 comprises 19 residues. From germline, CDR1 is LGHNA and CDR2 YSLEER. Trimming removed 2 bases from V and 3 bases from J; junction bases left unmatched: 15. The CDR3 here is CASSQIFSGISQDTGELFF. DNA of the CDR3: TGCGCCAGCAGCCAAATTTTCAGCGGGATTAGTCAGGACACCGGGGAGCTGTTTTTT.

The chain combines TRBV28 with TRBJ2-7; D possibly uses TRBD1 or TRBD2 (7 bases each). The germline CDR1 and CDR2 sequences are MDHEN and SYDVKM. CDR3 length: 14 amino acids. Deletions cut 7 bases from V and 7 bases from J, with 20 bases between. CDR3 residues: CASISRGGLREQYF. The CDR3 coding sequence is TGTGCCAGCATTTCCAGGGGGGGCTTGAGGGAGCAGTACTTC.

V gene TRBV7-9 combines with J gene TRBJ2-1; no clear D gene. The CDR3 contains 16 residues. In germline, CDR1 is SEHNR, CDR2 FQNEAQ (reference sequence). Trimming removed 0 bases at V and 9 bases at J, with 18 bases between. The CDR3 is CASSLALRGNDGEQFF. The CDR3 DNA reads TGTGCCAGCAGCTTAGCGCTTAGAGGTAATGATGGTGAGCAGTTCTTC. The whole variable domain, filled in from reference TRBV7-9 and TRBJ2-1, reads DTGVSQNPRHKITKRGQNVTFRCDPISEHNRLYWYRQTLGQGPEFLTYFQNEAQLEKSRLLSDRFSAERPKGSFSTLEIQRTEQGDSAMYLCASSLALRGNDGEQFFGPGTRLTVL.

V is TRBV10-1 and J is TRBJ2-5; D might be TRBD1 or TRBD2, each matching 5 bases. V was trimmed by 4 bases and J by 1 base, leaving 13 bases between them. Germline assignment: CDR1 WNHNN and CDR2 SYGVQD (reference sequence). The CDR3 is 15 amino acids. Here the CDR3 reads CASSGGGQVQETQYF. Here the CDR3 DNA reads TGCGCCAGCAGTGGCGGAGGACAAGTCCAAGAGACCCAGTACTTC.

CDR3 region: CASSVGGTGTIYEQYF. The CDR3 DNA is TGTGCCAGCAGCGTAGGTGGGACAGGGACGATCTACGAGCAGTACTTC. The chain employs TRBV9 and TRBJ2-7, with TRBD1 matching 9 bases. The CDR3 totals 16 residues. The V gene's germline CDR1 is SGDLS and CDR2 YYNGEE. V shed 0 bases, J shed 3 bases, and the junction held 7 bases outside the gene matches.

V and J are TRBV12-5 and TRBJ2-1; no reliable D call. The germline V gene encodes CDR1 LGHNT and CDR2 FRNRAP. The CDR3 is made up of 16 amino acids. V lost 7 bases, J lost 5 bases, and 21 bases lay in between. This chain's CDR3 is CASAYRPSPVNNEQFF. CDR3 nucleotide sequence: TGTGCTAGTGCCTACCGACCGTCCCCTGTGAACAATGAGCAGTTCTTC.

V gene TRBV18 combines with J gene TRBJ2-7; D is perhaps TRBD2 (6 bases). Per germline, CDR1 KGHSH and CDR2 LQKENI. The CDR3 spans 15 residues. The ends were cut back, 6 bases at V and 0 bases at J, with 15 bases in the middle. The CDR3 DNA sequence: TGTGCCAGCTCGTCCGGGACTGGAATCTCCTACGAGCAGTACTTC. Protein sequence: CASSSGTGISYEQYF.

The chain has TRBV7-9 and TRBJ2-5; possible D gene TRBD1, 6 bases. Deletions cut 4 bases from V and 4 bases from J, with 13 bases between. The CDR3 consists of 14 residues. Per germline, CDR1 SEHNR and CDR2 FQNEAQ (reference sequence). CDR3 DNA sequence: TGTGCCAGCAGCTCCTCGACAGGTATAGAGACCCAGTACTTC. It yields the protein CASSSSTGIETQYF.

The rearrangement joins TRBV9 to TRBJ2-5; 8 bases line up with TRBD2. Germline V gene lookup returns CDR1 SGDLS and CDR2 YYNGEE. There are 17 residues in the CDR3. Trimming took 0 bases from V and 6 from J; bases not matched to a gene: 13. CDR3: CASSVGNMAGGSKTQYF. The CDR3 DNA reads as TGTGCCAGCAGCGTAGGGAACATGGCGGGAGGATCGAAGACCCAGTACTTC. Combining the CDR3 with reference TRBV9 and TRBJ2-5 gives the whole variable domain DSGVTQTPKHLITATGQRVTLRCSPRSGDLSVYWYQQSLDQGLQFLIQYYNGEERAKGNILERFSAQQFPDLHSELNLSSLELGDSALYFCASSVGNMAGGSKTQYFGPGTRLLVL.

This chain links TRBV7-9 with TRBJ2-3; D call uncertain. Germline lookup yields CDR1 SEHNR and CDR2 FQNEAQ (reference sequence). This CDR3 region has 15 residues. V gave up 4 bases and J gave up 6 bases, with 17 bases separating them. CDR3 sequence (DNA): TGTGCCAGCAGCTCCGCAGACCTTTCGGCTGATACGCAGTATTTT. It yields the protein CASSSADLSADTQYF.

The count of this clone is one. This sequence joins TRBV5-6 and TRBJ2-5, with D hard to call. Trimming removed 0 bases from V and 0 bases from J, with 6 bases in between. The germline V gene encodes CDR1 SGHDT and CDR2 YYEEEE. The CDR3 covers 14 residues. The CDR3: CASSLGINQETQYF. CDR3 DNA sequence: TGTGCCAGCAGCTTGGGTATAAACCAAGAGACCCAGTACTTC.

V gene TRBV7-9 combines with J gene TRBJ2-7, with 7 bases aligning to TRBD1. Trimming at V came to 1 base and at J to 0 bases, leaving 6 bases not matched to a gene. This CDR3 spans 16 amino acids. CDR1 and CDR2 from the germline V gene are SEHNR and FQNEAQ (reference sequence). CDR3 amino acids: CASSLVGQTDSYEQYF. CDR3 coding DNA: TGTGCCAGCAGCTTAGTGGGACAGACAGACTCCTACGAGCAGTACTTC.

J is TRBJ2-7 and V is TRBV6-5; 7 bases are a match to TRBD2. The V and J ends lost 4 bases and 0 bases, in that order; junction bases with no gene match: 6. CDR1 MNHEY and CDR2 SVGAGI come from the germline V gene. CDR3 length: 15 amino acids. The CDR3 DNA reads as TGTGCCAGCAGTTCGGGGCCGGGAGGCTCCTACGAGCAGTACTTC. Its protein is CASSSGPGGSYEQYF.

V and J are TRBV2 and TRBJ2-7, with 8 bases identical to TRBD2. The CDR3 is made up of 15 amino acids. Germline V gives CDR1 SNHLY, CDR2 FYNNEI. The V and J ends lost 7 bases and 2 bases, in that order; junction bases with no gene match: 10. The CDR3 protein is CASNQLAAPTYEQYF. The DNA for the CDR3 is TGTGCCAGCAACCAACTAGCGGCCCCCACCTACGAGCAGTACTTC.

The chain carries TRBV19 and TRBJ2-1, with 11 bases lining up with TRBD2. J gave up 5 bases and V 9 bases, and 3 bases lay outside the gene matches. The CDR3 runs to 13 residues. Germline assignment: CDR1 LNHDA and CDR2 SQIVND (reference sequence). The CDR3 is CASGTSGNNEQFF. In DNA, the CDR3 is TGTGCCAGCGGGACTAGCGGAAACAATGAGCAGTTCTTC.

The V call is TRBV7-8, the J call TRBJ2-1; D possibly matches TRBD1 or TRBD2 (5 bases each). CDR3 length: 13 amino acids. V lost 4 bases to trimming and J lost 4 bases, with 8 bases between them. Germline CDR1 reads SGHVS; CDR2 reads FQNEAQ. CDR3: CASSWDVYNEQFF. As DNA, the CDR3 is TGTGCCAGCAGCTGGGACGTGTACAATGAGCAGTTCTTC.

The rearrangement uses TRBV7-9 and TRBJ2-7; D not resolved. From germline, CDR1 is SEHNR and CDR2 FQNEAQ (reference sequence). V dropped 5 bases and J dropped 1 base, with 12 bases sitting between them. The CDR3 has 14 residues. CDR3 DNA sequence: TGTGCCAGCAGCGCGGTCGGTGGGTCCTACGAGCAGTACTTC. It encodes CASSAVGGSYEQYF.

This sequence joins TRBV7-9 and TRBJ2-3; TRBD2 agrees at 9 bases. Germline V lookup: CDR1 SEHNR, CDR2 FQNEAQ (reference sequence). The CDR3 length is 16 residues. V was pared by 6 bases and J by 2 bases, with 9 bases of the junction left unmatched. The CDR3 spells CASRPIAGVVTDTQYF. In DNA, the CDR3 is TGTGCCAGCAGACCCATAGCGGGAGTTGTCACAGATACGCAGTATTTT.

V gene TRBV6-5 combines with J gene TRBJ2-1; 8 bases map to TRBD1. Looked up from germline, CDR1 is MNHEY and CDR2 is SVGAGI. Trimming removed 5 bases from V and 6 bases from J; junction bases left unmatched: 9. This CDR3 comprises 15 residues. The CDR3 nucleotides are TGTGCCAGCAGTCTCTGGACAGGGCTTAGCAATGAGCAGTTCTTC. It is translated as CASSLWTGLSNEQFF.

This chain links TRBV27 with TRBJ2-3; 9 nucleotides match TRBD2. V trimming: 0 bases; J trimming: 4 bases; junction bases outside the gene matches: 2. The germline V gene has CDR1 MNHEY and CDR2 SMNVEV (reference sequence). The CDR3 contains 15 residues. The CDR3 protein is CASSLSASGADTQYF. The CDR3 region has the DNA TGTGCCAGCAGTTTATCGGCTAGCGGGGCAGATACGCAGTATTTT.

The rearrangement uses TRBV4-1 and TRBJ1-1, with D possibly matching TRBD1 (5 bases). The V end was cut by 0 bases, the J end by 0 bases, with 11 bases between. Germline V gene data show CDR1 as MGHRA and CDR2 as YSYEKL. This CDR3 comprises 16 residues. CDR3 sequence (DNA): TGCGCCAGCAGCCAAGACCGGGGCCATATGAACACTGAAGCTTTCTTT. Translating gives CASSQDRGHMNTEAFF.

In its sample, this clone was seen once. CDR3 loop: CSVESRETETQYF. In DNA form, the CDR3 reads TGCAGCGTTGAAAGCAGGGAGACGGAGACCCAGTACTTC. The chain links TRBV29-1 to TRBJ2-5; the D call may be TRBD1 or TRBD2 (5 bases each). The V end was cut by 2 bases, the J end by 5 bases, with 12 bases between. Germline-derived CDR1 and CDR2 are SQVTM and ANQGSEA. The CDR3 sequence is 13 residues long.

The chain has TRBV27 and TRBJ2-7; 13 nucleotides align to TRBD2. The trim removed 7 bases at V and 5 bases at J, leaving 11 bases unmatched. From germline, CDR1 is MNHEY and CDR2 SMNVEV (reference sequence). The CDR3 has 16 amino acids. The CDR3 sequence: CASNPGLAGPRDEQYF. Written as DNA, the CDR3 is TGTGCCAGCAATCCGGGACTAGCGGGGCCTCGGGACGAGCAGTACTTC.